This T cell receptor (beta chain) derives from a study of technical replicates of blood from four donors. TCRdb keeps only in-frame clones here, not all; method: immunoSEQ multiplex PCR. The sample has 87,000 or so clones, 95% seen once. The sample was T cells isolated from PBMCs. The sequence derives from a human donor in good health.

The DNA for the CDR3 is TGTGCCAGCAGCCGACCCGGGGGGGCGTACGAGCAGTACTTC. This sequence encodes CASSRPGGAYEQYF. This chain connects TRBV13 to TRBJ2-7, with 8 bases identical to TRBD2. From germline, CDR1 is PRHDT and CDR2 FYEKMQ (reference sequence). The trim removed 5 bases at V and 4 bases at J, leaving 7 bases unmatched. The CDR3 is 14 amino acids.